This T cell receptor beta chain stems from a study of PD-1 blockade in classical Hodgkin lymphoma. Overall study findings and caveats: By C4D1, diversity of CD4+ TCRs had risen significantly, whereas that of CD8+ TCRs had not.

Repertoires were generated with immunoSEQ multiplex PCR, while TCRdb's copy carries only in-frame clones and drops some. This sample has tens of thousands of clones, with over 75% found just once. This clone was counted only a few times. Its antigen is still unknown. Each patient experienced a relapse that followed autologous stem cell transplantation, and brentuximab vedotin exposure varied. Complete response, partial response or progressive disease were the best responses. The CDR3 extends over 15 amino acids. Trimming removed 4 bases from V and 1 base from J, with 13 bases in between. Germline CDR1 and CDR2: SNHLY and FYNNEI.

The chain recombines TRBV2 with TRBJ1-2; D possibly corresponds to TRBD1 (6 bases). The receptor was isolated from a human donor with classical Hodgkin lymphoma. The specimen was peripheral blood mononuclear cells (PBMCs), collected at baseline. The CDR3 DNA sequence: TGTGCCAGCAGTGGCCGGGACATACATAACTATGGCTACACCTTC. It is translated as CASSGRDIHNYGYTF.